This is a list of T cell receptor beta chains from one sample in a study of T cell changes during pregnancy in multiple sclerosis. Measured with immunoSEQ multiplex PCR; TCRdb has only the in-frame clones, and not every one. The repertoire holds about 67,000 clones, over 80% seen once, with 2.5% to 3% in the top ten. Source: peripheral blood, taken in the second trimester of pregnancy. These receptors came from a female donor in good health, enrolled as a control in a pregnancy study. CDR3s include the opening cysteine and the closing phenylalanine or tryptophan. The D gene is left open where the match is weak. Expanded clones are given a class, and other clones once, few, many or no size at all.

V gene	D gene	clone size	J gene	CDR3 protein	CDR3 DNA
TRBV5-8	NA	NA	TRBJ1-5	CASSLRAGRQPQHF	TGTGCCAGCAGCTTGAGGGCAGGGCGACAGCCCCAGCATTTT
TRBV27	TRBD1	NA	TRBJ2-7	CASSRDSIYEQYF	TGTGCCAGCTCCAGGGACAGCATCTACGAGCAGTACTTC
TRBV7-8	NA	NA	TRBJ2-3	CASSPRVGTDTQYF	TGTGCCAGCAGCCCGCGAGTAGGCACAGATACGCAGTATTTT
TRBV15	TRBD1	NA	TRBJ2-3	CATSRPWDSQLPSTDTQYF	TGTGCCACCAGCAGACCCTGGGACAGCCAACTTCCTAGCACAGATACGCAGTATTTT
TRBV6-5	NA	NA	TRBJ2-1	CASFRYGYNEQFF	TGTGCCAGCTTCCGGTACGGGTACAATGAGCAGTTCTTC
TRBV7-3	NA	NA	TRBJ1-1	CASSKSRDYRNTEAFF	TGTGCCAGCAGCAAGAGTCGGGATTACCGGAACACTGAAGCTTTCTTT
TRBV28	TRBD2	once	TRBJ2-7	CASDTPGLVFEQYF	TGTGCCAGTGATACTCCGGGACTAGTATTCGAGCAGTACTTC
TRBV5-1	TRBD2	NA	TRBJ2-2	CASSPGLAGAVTGELFF	TGCGCCAGCAGCCCCGGACTAGCGGGGGCGGTCACCGGGGAGCTGTTTTTT
TRBV27	NA	NA	TRBJ1-1	CASTPRGGGDTEAFF	TGTGCCAGCACCCCGAGGGGGGGAGGGGACACTGAAGCTTTCTTT
TRBV5-1	NA	NA	TRBJ2-5	CASGGGGKEETQYF	TGCGCCAGCGGGGGCGGGGGTAAAGAAGAGACCCAGTACTTC
TRBV30	NA	NA	TRBJ2-1	CAWSAWGGGTYNEQFF	TGTGCCTGGAGTGCCTGGGGCGGAGGGACCTACAATGAGCAGTTCTTC
TRBV19	TRBD1	NA	TRBJ1-1	CASSVTGETEAFF	TGTGCCAGTAGCGTGACAGGGGAAACTGAAGCTTTCTTT
TRBV5-1	NA	NA	TRBJ2-2	CASSLDRSNTGELFF	TGCGCCAGCAGCTTGGACAGGTCTAACACCGGGGAGCTGTTTTTT
TRBV5-4	TRBD1	once	TRBJ2-2	CASSPGTENTGELFF	TGTGCCAGCAGCCCGGGGACAGAGAACACCGGGGAGCTGTTTTTT
TRBV27	NA	NA	TRBJ2-1	CASMTRRGGNEQFF	TGTGCCAGCATGACTCGGCGGGGCGGCAATGAGCAGTTCTTC
TRBV28	NA	NA	TRBJ2-7	CASSFQGPASYEQYF	TGTGCCAGCAGTTTTCAGGGTCCGGCCTCCTACGAGCAGTACTTC
TRBV25-1	NA	NA	TRBJ2-1	CASSENRRTFYNEQFF	TGTGCCAGCAGTGAGAACAGGCGGACCTTCTACAATGAGCAGTTCTTC
TRBV19	NA	NA	TRBJ2-5	CASSIGRVETQYF	TGTGCCAGTAGTATAGGTCGTGTGGAGACCCAGTACTTC
TRBV28	TRBD1	NA	TRBJ1-4	CASSLRGQGIEKLFF	TGTGCCAGCAGTTTACGGGGACAGGGGATTGAAAAACTGTTTTTT
TRBV19	TRBD1	NA	TRBJ2-5	CASSMRQGSGWETQYF	TGTGCCAGTAGTATGAGACAGGGGAGTGGTTGGGAGACCCAGTACTTC
TRBV30	TRBD2	NA	TRBJ2-1	CAWSVRLAGINEQFF	TGTGCCTGGAGTGTACGGCTAGCGGGAATCAATGAGCAGTTCTTC
TRBV5-4	TRBD1	NA	TRBJ1-2	CASSPRDRDNYGYTF	TGTGCCAGCAGCCCCCGGGACAGGGATAACTATGGCTACACCTTC
TRBV7-9	NA	NA	TRBJ2-1	CASSLGLDGFF	TGTGCCAGCAGCTTAGGTCTAGACGGGTTCTTC
TRBV30	NA	NA	TRBJ1-5	CAWRWRGLVGNQPQHF	TGTGCCTGGAGGTGGAGGGGATTAGTAGGAAATCAGCCCCAGCATTTT
TRBV5-1	TRBD1	NA	TRBJ2-5	CASGQTGTQETQYF	TGCGCCAGCGGCCAGACAGGGACACAAGAGACCCAGTACTTC
TRBV5-1	TRBD2	once	TRBJ2-1	CASSSLAGAYNEQFF	TGCGCCAGCAGCTCACTAGCGGGGGCCTACAATGAGCAGTTCTTC
TRBV7-2	TRBD2	NA	TRBJ2-7	CASSLTSGWDEQYF	TGTGCCAGCAGCCTCACTAGCGGGTGGGACGAGCAGTACTTC
TRBV28	TRBD1	NA	TRBJ1-2	CASSYGTGHGYTF	TGTGCCAGCAGTTACGGGACAGGTCATGGCTACACCTTC